Sequencing of this TCR beta chain was carried out in a study of blood T cell repertoires in COVID-19. Data came from immunoSEQ multiplex PCR; TCRdb stores just in-frame clones and leaves some out. The repertoire holds about 220,000 clones, about 81% seen once, with approximately 5.6% in the top ten. CDR1 and CDR2 (germline): SGHRS, YFSETQ. The CDR3 has 16 amino acids. V lost 1 base, J lost 1 base, and 11 bases lay in between. This sequence joins TRBV5-1 and TRBJ2-2; the D gene is possibly TRBD1 (6 bases). Sequencing used peripheral blood. The sequence was collected from a woman in her seventies with COVID-19, enrolled during active disease. Here the CDR3 reads CASSLPTGQNTGELFF. The DNA for the CDR3 is TGCGCCAGCAGCTTGCCAACGGGACAGAACACCGGGGAGCTGTTTTTT.